The 14 T cell receptor beta chains listed next were all sequenced from one sample in a study of cytomegalovirus exposure and HLA in healthy donors. In the PCR, 60 Vbeta and 13 Jbeta primers were used. Generated by immunoSEQ multiplex PCR, the TCRdb table keeps only in-frame clones and is missing some. The table records more than 150,000 clones, about 81% of them present only once. The sequencing input was PBMCs. The receptors come from a woman younger than 35 in good health and CMV-seronegative.

A note on this clone: A junction end diverges from the germline sequence, so it may reflect a read error. This rearrangement joins TRBV7-9 to TRBJ2-7; possibly TRBD2 for D (7 bases). CDR1 and CDR2 from the germline V gene are SEHNR and FQNEAQ (reference sequence). The CDR3 spans 17 residues. The CDR3 bases are TGTTCCAGCAGCTTAGCCCCACGGGGGGCGGGGGACTACGAGCAGTACTTC. Translated: CSSSLAPRGAGDYEQYF.

V is TRBV29-1 and J is TRBJ1-5, with TRBD1 identical over 9 bases. The CDR3 runs 13 residues. Germline loops: CDR1 SQVTM, CDR2 ANQGSEA. V gave up 5 bases and J gave up 8 bases; unmatched junction bases: 7. The CDR3 coding sequence is TGCAGCGTTCGCGGACAGGGGTGGGAGCCCCAGCATTTT. It codes for CSVRGQGWEPQHF.

The chain carries TRBV19 and TRBJ2-1; weak D call: TRBD2 (5 bases). The CDR3 has 11 amino acids. Trimming pared 6 bases from V and 7 bases from J, leaving 7 bases between. Germline-derived CDR1 and CDR2 are LNHDA and SQIVND (reference sequence). The CDR3 sequence is CASSPGNEQFF. In DNA form, the CDR3 reads TGTGCCAGTAGCCCGGGGAATGAGCAGTTCTTC.

V usage is TRBV28 and J usage is TRBJ2-7, with a possible D match to TRBD2 (6 bases). The CDR3 is made up of 14 amino acids. Germline V CDR1 and CDR2: MDHEN, SYDVKM. Trimming cost V 5 bases and J 0 bases, with 11 bases left between them. The CDR3 nucleotides read TGTGCCAGCAGTCTTAGCGGAAGCTCCTACGAGCAGTACTTC. It yields the protein CASSLSGSSYEQYF.

The chain recombines TRBV27 with TRBJ2-2; TRBD1 matches at 9 bases. The junction had 15 bases not matched to a gene; V was cut back by 4 bases and J by 6 bases. The CDR3 has 18 residues. Germline CDR1 and CDR2: MNHEY and SMNVEV (reference sequence). CDR3 in DNA: TGTGCCAGCAGTTCCCGGACCGCCGGGACAGGGCGCCCCGGGGAGCTGTTTTTT. Translating it yields CASSSRTAGTGRPGELFF.

The chain's CDR3 is CASSFGTSYANEQFF. CDR3 DNA sequence: TGCGCCAGCAGCTTCGGGACTAGTTATGCCAATGAGCAGTTCTTC. The chain carries TRBV5-1 and TRBJ2-1, with TRBD2 matching 8 bases. The V and J ends lost 2 bases and 6 bases, in that order; junction bases with no gene match: 7. Germline V gene sequence: CDR1 SGHRS, CDR2 YFSETQ. The CDR3 consists of 15 residues.

CDR3 residues: CASSLATSGMDEQYF. CDR3 in DNA: TGTGCCAGCAGCTTGGCTACTAGCGGGATGGACGAGCAGTACTTC. V and J are TRBV7-2 and TRBJ2-7; 10 positions agree with TRBD2. The CDR3 length is 15 residues. Germline V gene sequence: CDR1 SGHTA, CDR2 FQGNSA. The V gene end was trimmed by 3 bases and the J gene end by 5 bases; junction bases not matched to a gene: 7.

This rearrangement joins TRBV19 to TRBJ1-5; D unclear. V lost 1 base, J lost 3 bases, and 4 bases lay in between. From germline, CDR1 is LNHDA and CDR2 SQIVND (reference sequence). This CDR3 is 13 amino acids long. Here the CDR3 reads CASSIGYNQPQHF. The CDR3 nucleotides read TGTGCCAGTAGTATAGGCTACAATCAGCCCCAGCATTTT.

The chain carries TRBV18 and TRBJ2-7; 11 nucleotides match TRBD2. This CDR3 has 14 amino acids. J was trimmed by 5 bases and V by 5 bases; bases with no gene match: 5. Germline CDR1 and CDR2: KGHSH and LQKENI. Here the CDR3 DNA reads TGTGCCAGCTCATCTAGCGGGGGGTTCGACGAGCAGTACTTC. Residues: CASSSSGGFDEQYF. Full variable domain (remainder filled in from reference TRBV18 and TRBJ2-7): NAGVMQNPRHLVRRRGQEARLRCSPMKGHSHVYWYRQLPEEGLKFMVYLQKENIIDESGMPKERFSAEFPKEGPSILRIQQVVRGDSAAYFCASSSSGGFDEQYFGPGTRLTVT.

This sequence joins TRBV4-2 and TRBJ2-2; 7 nucleotides line up with TRBD2. This CDR3 is 15 amino acids long. The J segment lost 1 base and the V segment lost 2 bases, leaving 1 base of the junction unmatched. Per the germline V gene, CDR1 is LGHNA and CDR2 is YNFKEQ. The CDR3 DNA is TGTGCCAGCAGCCAACGCGGGGGGAACACCGGGGAGCTGTTTTTT. Protein product: CASSQRGGNTGELFF.

The chain couples TRBV18 to TRBJ1-4; D not resolved. V was clipped by 0 bases and J by 5 bases, with 10 bases between them. The germline V gene has CDR1 KGHSH and CDR2 LQKENI. The CDR3 runs to 15 residues. This CDR3 is CASSPPGGSNEKLFF. The CDR3 nucleotides read TGTGCCAGCTCACCACCGGGTGGGAGCAATGAAAAACTGTTTTTT.

This rearrangement joins TRBV28 to TRBJ2-7; perhaps TRBD1 as D (5 bases). With 6 bases removed from V and 11 bases from J, the gap between germline ends came to 14 bases. Germline CDR1 MDHEN, CDR2 SYDVKM. The CDR3 extends over 11 amino acids. As DNA, the CDR3 is TGTGCCAGCAGCTCTCTTGAAGGGGAGTACTTC. Translated, it gives CASSSLEGEYF.

The chain has TRBV29-1 and TRBJ2-5, with D tentatively TRBD2 (6 bases). This CDR3 contains 12 residues. Trimming left V 3 bases short and J 4 bases short, with 9 bases between. Germline lookup yields CDR1 SQVTM and CDR2 ANQGSEA. CDR3 sequence reads: CSVEGGGETQYF. In DNA, the CDR3 is TGCAGCGTTGAGGGGGGTGGAGAGACCCAGTACTTC. The full variable domain, completed using reference TRBV29-1 and TRBJ2-5, is SAVISQKPSRDICQRGTSLTIQCQVDSQVTMMFWYRQQPGQSLTLIATANQGSEATYESGFVIDKFPISRPNLTFSTLTVSNMSPEDSSIYLCSVEGGGETQYFGPGTRLLVL.

This clone was recorded only once. The chain has TRBV7-9 and TRBJ2-1, with D possibly matching TRBD1 (5 bases). CDR3 length equals 14 residues. The germline V and J ends were trimmed by 5 bases and 4 bases, with 12 bases remaining between them. Germline CDR1 reads SEHNR; CDR2 reads FQNEAQ (reference sequence). The DNA of the CDR3 is TGTGCCAGCAGCCCAGCTAGGGGTTACAATGAGCAGTTCTTC. Encoded protein: CASSPARGYNEQFF.